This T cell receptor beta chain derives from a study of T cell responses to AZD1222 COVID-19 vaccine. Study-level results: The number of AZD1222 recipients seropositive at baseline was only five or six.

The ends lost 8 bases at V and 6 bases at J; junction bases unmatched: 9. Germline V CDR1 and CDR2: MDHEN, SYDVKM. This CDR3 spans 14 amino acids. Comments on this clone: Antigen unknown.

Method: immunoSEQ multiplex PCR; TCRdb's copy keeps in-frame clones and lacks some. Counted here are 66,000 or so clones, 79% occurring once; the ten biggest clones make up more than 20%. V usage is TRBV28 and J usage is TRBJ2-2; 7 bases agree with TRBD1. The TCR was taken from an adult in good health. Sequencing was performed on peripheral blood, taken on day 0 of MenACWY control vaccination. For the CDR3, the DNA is TGTGCCAGCCTCCGACAGGGTCGTGCCGGGGAGCTGTTTTTT. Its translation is CASLRQGRAGELFF.